The 27 T cell receptor beta chains below were found in one sample sequenced in a study of cytomegalovirus exposure and HLA in healthy donors. PCR amplification relied on 60 Vbeta primers (plus 13 Jbeta primers). The method was immunoSEQ multiplex PCR; TCRdb's version includes in-frame clones alone and lacks a portion of them. The data contain more than 200,000 clones, approximately 81% of them seen just once; the ten biggest clones take up about 1.2%. The sequencing input was PBMCs. The origin of the receptors is a human donor in good health.

The V and J genes are TRBV30 and TRBJ2-1; TRBD1 agrees at 8 bases. Germline CDR1 reads GTSNPN; CDR2 reads SVGIG (reference sequence). The CDR3 is made up of 12 amino acids. Trimming at V came to 8 bases and at J to 6 bases, leaving 6 bases not matched to a gene. The CDR3, as DNA: TGTGCCAGGACGGGACAGGTCAATGAGCAGTTCTTC. As protein: CARTGQVNEQFF.

The CDR3 nucleotides read TGTGCCAGCAGCCTAACAGTCGGGGGATACAATGAGCAGTTCTTC. Translation gives CASSLTVGGYNEQFF. V usage is TRBV5-4 and J usage is TRBJ2-1, with TRBD2 as a possible D gene (6 bases). Trimming left V 4 bases short and J 4 bases short, with 15 bases between. The CDR3 has 15 residues. Looked up from germline, CDR1 is SGHNT and CDR2 is YYREEE (reference sequence).

This chain joins TRBV6-1 and TRBJ1-5; 7 bases are a match to TRBD1. From germline, CDR1 is MNHNS and CDR2 SASEGT. The V gene end was trimmed by 7 bases and the J gene end by 0 bases; junction bases not matched to a gene: 6. This CDR3 is built from 15 residues. CDR3 coding DNA: TGTGCCAGCACTACACAGGGGCCTAGCAATCAGCCCCAGCATTTT. Its translation is CASTTQGPSNQPQHF.

This chain joins TRBV5-5 and TRBJ2-3, with 15 bases that match TRBD2. The CDR3 extends over 16 amino acids. Germline assignment: CDR1 SGHKS and CDR2 YYEKEE (reference sequence). The V gene end was trimmed by 4 bases and the J gene end by 4 bases; junction bases not matched to a gene: 4. The CDR3 region is CASSGRTSGRADTQYF. The CDR3 DNA follows: TGTGCCAGCAGCGGCCGGACTAGCGGGAGGGCAGATACGCAGTATTTT.

The V gene is TRBV9, the J gene TRBJ2-1; TRBD2 aligns across 14 bases. This CDR3 is 15 amino acids long. CDR1 and CDR2 from the germline V gene are SGDLS and YYNGEE. J lost 8 bases, V lost 3 bases, and 4 bases had no gene match. This CDR3 is CASSAGTSGRYEQFF. The CDR3 nucleotides read TGTGCCAGCAGCGCAGGGACTAGCGGGAGATATGAGCAGTTCTTC.

In regard to this clone: Other DNA sequences in the sample encode the same CDR3. This chain uses TRBV28 with TRBJ2-1; TRBD1 agrees at 10 bases. This CDR3 spans 13 amino acids. The germline V gene has CDR1 MDHEN and CDR2 SYDVKM. The CDR3 nucleotides read TGTGCTTCGAGGACAGGGGGCTACAATGAGCAGTTCTTC. Its protein product is CASRTGGYNEQFF.

This chain connects TRBV6-6 to TRBJ2-7; a weak D match, TRBD2 (7 bases). Trimming removed 8 bases from V and 4 bases from J, with 21 bases in between. Germline loops: CDR1 MNHNY, CDR2 SVGAGI (reference sequence). This CDR3 comprises 15 residues. The CDR3 nucleotides read TGTGCCAGCCTGAATCCGGGGGGCTCATTGTACGAGCAGTACTTC. Its protein is CASLNPGGSLYEQYF.

Here the CDR3 reads CASSLARHQKAVYSNQPQHF. The CDR3 DNA reads as TGTGCCAGCAGTTTAGCAAGACACCAAAAGGCTGTATATAGCAATCAGCCCCAGCATTTT. This chain joins TRBV28 and TRBJ1-5; D unclear. V was trimmed by 2 bases and J by 0 bases, leaving 23 bases between them. The germline V gene has CDR1 MDHEN and CDR2 SYDVKM. The CDR3 contains 20 residues. Together with reference TRBV28 and TRBJ1-5, the CDR3 gives the full variable domain: DVKVTQSSRYLVKRTGEKVFLECVQDMDHENMFWYRQDPGLGLRLIYFSYDVKMKEKGDIPEGYSVSREKKERFSLILESASTNQTSMYLCASSLARHQKAVYSNQPQHFGDGTRLSIL.

The genes are TRBV6-5 and TRBJ1-2; 7 nucleotides agree with TRBD1. The CDR3 consists of 14 residues. Unmatched junction bases numbered 6, after V lost 7 bases and J lost 1 base. The V gene's germline CDR1 is MNHEY and CDR2 SVGAGI. The DNA for the CDR3 is TGTGCCAGCAAAAAAGGACAGGTTAACTATGGCTACACCTTC. Its protein is CASKKGQVNYGYTF.

This clone was found once. The chain has TRBV20-1 and TRBJ1-1; D gene ambiguous. Germline V lookup: CDR1 DFQATT, CDR2 SNEGSKA (reference sequence). Between the trimmed V and J ends, which lost 3 bases and 4 bases, there was a span of 6 bases. This CDR3 has 11 residues. For the CDR3, the DNA is TGCAGTGCTAGGTCCGGCACTGAAGCTTTCTTT. Translating gives CSARSGTEAFF.

The chain is built from TRBV5-4 and TRBJ2-1, with D maybe TRBD2 (6 bases). The germline V gene has CDR1 SGHNT and CDR2 YYREEE (reference sequence). V lost 4 bases and J lost 8, with 16 bases in between. The CDR3 consists of 14 residues. CDR3 nucleotide sequence: TGTGCCAGCAGCACCGGGACTCCCCTCCATGAGCAGTTCTTC. The encoded protein is CASSTGTPLHEQFF.

The chain employs TRBV6-1 and TRBJ1-1; perhaps TRBD1 as D (5 bases). Trimming shortened V by 7 bases and J by 4 bases, and 19 bases separated the two germline ends. The CDR3 contains 15 residues. In germline, CDR1 is MNHNS, CDR2 SASEGT. CDR3: CASISTGLRVTEAFF. DNA for the CDR3: TGTGCCAGCATCTCGACGGGACTACGGGTCACTGAAGCTTTCTTT.

V usage is TRBV19 and J usage is TRBJ1-2; TRBD1 matches at 7 bases. Germline V gene lookup returns CDR1 LNHDA and CDR2 SQIVND (reference sequence). The CDR3 is 15 amino acids. The junction had 8 bases not matched to a gene; V was cut back by 0 bases and J by 7 bases. The CDR3 region is CASSIDRGLSGGYTF. In DNA, the CDR3 is TGTGCCAGTAGTATAGATAGGGGGCTGAGCGGTGGCTACACCTTC.

The V call is TRBV11-2, the J call TRBJ1-2; 7 nucleotides line up with TRBD1. This CDR3 spans 15 amino acids. Germline CDR1 SGHAT, CDR2 FQNNGV. V trimming: 5 bases; J trimming: 3 bases; junction bases outside the gene matches: 9. The CDR3 DNA reads TGTGCCAGCAGCGCGACAGGGCGGTGGGACTATGGCTACACCTTC. Its protein product is CASSATGRWDYGYTF. Supplemented by reference TRBV11-2 and TRBJ1-2, the full variable domain reads EAGVAQSPRYKIIEKRQSVAFWCNPISGHATLYWYQQILGQGPKLLIQFQNNGVVDDSQLPKDRFSAERLKGVDSTLKIQPAKLEDSAVYLCASSATGRWDYGYTFGSGTRLTVV.

V and J are TRBV6-5 and TRBJ2-7; 9 bases line up with TRBD2. The length of the CDR3 is 16 residues. Per the germline V gene, CDR1 is MNHEY and CDR2 is SVGAGI. J gave up 3 bases and V 1 base, and 7 bases lay outside the gene matches. CDR3 in amino acids: CASSYLRAGGGYEQYF. CDR3 DNA sequence: TGTGCCAGCAGTTACTTACGAGCGGGAGGAGGCTACGAGCAGTACTTC.

V gene TRBV6-1 combines with J gene TRBJ2-2, with TRBD1 identical over 10 bases. The CDR3 length is 15 residues. J was trimmed by 3 bases and V by 5 bases; bases with no gene match: 3. CDR1 and CDR2 from the germline V gene are MNHNS and SASEGT. For the CDR3, the DNA is TGTGCCAGCAGTAGACAGGGGGCGGACACCGGGGAGCTGTTTTTT. This sequence encodes CASSRQGADTGELFF.

V is TRBV5-5 and J is TRBJ1-3; no reliable D call. The CDR3 extends over 15 amino acids. Trimming took 0 bases from V and 0 from J, leaving 7 bases between them. In germline, CDR1 is SGHKS, CDR2 YYEKEE (reference sequence). CDR3 protein: CASSLGASSGNTIYF. CDR3 nucleotides: TGTGCCAGCAGCTTGGGCGCGAGCTCTGGAAACACCATATATTTT. Full variable domain (missing parts from reference TRBV5-5 and TRBJ1-3): DAGVTQSPTHLIKTRGQQVTLRCSPISGHKSVSWYQQVLGQGPQFIFQYYEKEERGRGNFPDRFSARQFPNYSSELNVNALLLGDSALYLCASSLGASSGNTIYFGEGSWLTVV.

In regard to this clone: Other DNA sequences of this sample code for an identical CDR3. This chain uses TRBV5-1 with TRBJ2-7, with 14 positions matching TRBD2. V shed 4 bases, J shed 6 bases, and the junction held 3 bases outside the gene matches. Germline assignment: CDR1 SGHRS and CDR2 YFSETQ. The CDR3 has 14 amino acids. As DNA, the CDR3 is TGCGCCAGCAGCCCCGGACTAGCGGGAGGCGAGCAGTACTTC. Its translation: CASSPGLAGGEQYF. Based on the CDR3 plus reference TRBV5-1 and TRBJ2-7, the full variable domain is KAGVTQTPRYLIKTRGQQVTLSCSPISGHRSVSWYQQTPGQGLQFLFEYFSETQRNKGNFPGRFSGRQFSNSRSEMNVSTLELGDSALYLCASSPGLAGGEQYFGPGTRLTVT.

As to this clone: The sample contains more than one DNA sequence encoding this CDR3. The chain recombines TRBV18 with TRBJ1-1; 7 bases fit TRBD1. J was trimmed by 0 bases and V by 6 bases; bases with no gene match: 7. The CDR3 runs 15 residues. Germline lookup yields CDR1 KGHSH and CDR2 LQKENI. As DNA, the CDR3 is TGTGCCAGCTCGCCTACTACAGGGGTGAACACTGAAGCTTTCTTT. Its protein product is CASSPTTGVNTEAFF.

The chain recombines TRBV27 with TRBJ1-1, with a weak D call TRBD1 (6 bases). The CDR3 is 12 amino acids. V was cut by 4 bases and J by 5 bases, with 8 bases left in between. The germline V gene has CDR1 MNHEY and CDR2 SMNVEV (reference sequence). CDR3 sequence (DNA): TGTGCCAGCAGTTCAGGGGTGACTGAAGCTTTCTTT. As protein: CASSSGVTEAFF.

The chain has TRBV5-1 and TRBJ2-7; 11 bases agree with TRBD2. Germline V gene data show CDR1 as SGHRS and CDR2 as YFSETQ. The junction had 8 bases not matched to a gene; V was cut back by 3 bases and J by 0 bases. The length of the CDR3 is 17 residues. The CDR3 reads CASSSYGTSGSSYEQYF. In nucleotides, the CDR3 is TGCGCCAGCAGCTCCTACGGGACTAGCGGTAGCTCCTACGAGCAGTACTTC.

In the case of this clone: It is unclear where the CDR3 begins or ends on the DNA, so no DNA is shown, and the CDR3 is as TCRdb lists it. The rearrangement links TRBV1 to TRBJ2-2; the table's D call TRBD1 went unverified against the DNA. TRBV1 is a documented pseudogene. The CDR3 is made up of 15 amino acids, end residues included. CDR3 region: CTSPWGHGNTGELFF.

The chain recombines TRBV9 with TRBJ2-3, with D possibly matching TRBD1 (6 bases). The CDR3 consists of 14 residues. V lost 3 bases and J lost 4, with 12 bases in between. The germline CDR1 and CDR2 sequences are SGDLS and YYNGEE. CDR3 sequence: CASSAHPGADTQYF. The CDR3 DNA is TGTGCCAGCAGCGCACATCCAGGGGCAGATACGCAGTATTTT.

The rearrangement joins TRBV6-5 to TRBJ2-7, with a possible D match to TRBD1 (6 bases). Trimming shortened V by 2 bases and J by 7 bases, and 9 bases separated the two germline ends. The germline V gene has CDR1 MNHEY and CDR2 SVGAGI. CDR3 length equals 12 residues. In DNA, the CDR3 is TGTGCCAGCAGTTACGTCAGGGGAGAGCAGTACTTC. It yields the protein CASSYVRGEQYF.

The V gene is TRBV28, the J gene TRBJ2-5; no firm D call. V lost 5 bases to trimming and J lost 2 bases, with 9 bases between them. The germline V gene has CDR1 MDHEN and CDR2 SYDVKM. CDR3 length equals 13 residues. CDR3 sequence reads: CASSLPLQETQYF. Here the CDR3 DNA reads TGTGCCAGCAGTCTCCCTCTACAAGAGACCCAGTACTTC.

The chain combines TRBV6-6 with TRBJ1-4; unclear D gene. Per the germline V gene, CDR1 is MNHNY and CDR2 is SVGAGI (reference sequence). The V gene lost 2 bases and the J gene lost 4 bases, with 5 bases spanning the gap. The CDR3 contains 13 residues. This CDR3 reads CASSYPNNEKLFF. Written as DNA, the CDR3 is TGTGCCAGCAGTTACCCCAATAATGAAAAACTGTTTTTT.

The chain links TRBV5-1 to TRBJ1-2, with D perhaps matching TRBD1 (6 bases). CDR3 length: 12 amino acids. V gave up 4 bases and J gave up 6 bases, with 10 bases separating them. Germline CDR1 SGHRS, CDR2 YFSETQ. CDR3 sequence reads: CASSRTGHGYTF. As DNA, the CDR3 is TGCGCCAGCAGCCGTACAGGGCATGGCTACACCTTC.